Following are 15 T cell receptor beta chains from one sample sequenced in a study of pediatric ulcerative colitis. Sequenced by immunoSEQ multiplex PCR; TCRdb stores in-frame clones only, minus some. The sample records around 12,000 clones, roughly 80% being singletons. Rectal tissue came from one to two pinch biopsies taken at colonoscopy. Sequences were obtained from gut tissue. These receptors were obtained from a boy aged 5-17 years who was a control in a study of pediatric ulcerative colitis.

The chain is built from TRBV11-2 and TRBJ1-2; no reliable D call. Per the germline V gene, CDR1 is SGHAT and CDR2 is FQNNGV. The CDR3 contains 15 residues. The germline V and J ends were trimmed by 2 bases and 3 bases, with 13 bases remaining between them. CDR3 protein: CASSLTARQYYGYTF. CDR3 bases: TGTGCCAGCAGCTTAACGGCCAGGCAGTACTATGGCTACACCTTC.

The rearrangement joins TRBV11-2 to TRBJ2-7; no firm D call. Trimming pared 1 base from V and 6 bases from J, leaving 7 bases between. The germline V gene encodes CDR1 SGHAT and CDR2 FQNNGV. CDR3 length: 12 residues. CDR3 sequence: CASSLGPSEQYF. CDR3 nucleotides: TGTGCCAGCAGCTTAGGGCCTTCCGAGCAGTACTTC. Together with reference TRBV11-2 and TRBJ2-7, the CDR3 gives the full variable domain: EAGVAQSPRYKIIEKRQSVAFWCNPISGHATLYWYQQILGQGPKLLIQFQNNGVVDDSQLPKDRFSAERLKGVDSTLKIQPAKLEDSAVYLCASSLGPSEQYFGPGTRLTVT.

This clone was seen a few times. The genes are TRBV5-1 and TRBJ2-2; 10 nucleotides align to TRBD1. After removal of 3 bases from V and 5 bases from J, the junction contained 4 bases not matched to a gene. The CDR3 is 15 residues long. Germline lookup yields CDR1 SGHRS and CDR2 YFSETQ. The CDR3 nucleotides read TGCGCCAGCAGCTGGGACAGGGGTGGTACCGGGGAGCTGTTTTTT. Amino acids: CASSWDRGGTGELFF.

The chain combines TRBV18 with TRBJ2-7; D is unresolved. CDR3 size: 14 residues. V was pared by 2 bases and J by 7 bases, with 15 bases between. The germline V gene encodes CDR1 KGHSH and CDR2 LQKENI. CDR3 sequence: CASSPELGQVEQYF. CDR3 bases: TGTGCCAGCTCACCAGAGTTGGGCCAAGTGGAGCAGTACTTC.

This CDR3 reads CASSPNRGANTGELFF. CDR3 bases: TGCGCCAGCAGCCCTAACAGGGGGGCGAACACCGGGGAGCTGTTTTTT. The V gene is TRBV4-1, the J gene TRBJ2-2, with 8 bases that match TRBD1. With 4 bases clipped from V and 0 bases from J, the junction kept 4 bases outside the gene matches. CDR1 and CDR2 (germline): MGHRA, YSYEKL. The length of the CDR3 is 16 residues.

V and J are TRBV7-9 and TRBJ1-2; 9 positions match TRBD1. The germline gives CDR1 SEHNR, CDR2 FQNEAQ (reference sequence). With 2 bases clipped from V and 4 bases from J, the junction kept 2 bases outside the gene matches. The CDR3 is 14 residues long. The CDR3 DNA is TGTGCCAGCAGCTTACCGGGACAGGGCTATGGCTACACCTTC. Its protein product is CASSLPGQGYGYTF.

CDR3 sequence: CASSEAGEKLFF. The CDR3 DNA follows: TGTGCCAGCAGTGAAGCCGGAGAAAAACTGTTTTTT. The chain uses TRBV25-1 and TRBJ1-4; D ambiguous. The germline CDR1 and CDR2 sequences are MGHDK and SYGVNS. CDR3 length: 12 residues. V lost 2 bases and J 8 bases, leaving 6 bases between the germline ends.

The chain couples TRBV19 to TRBJ1-1; tentatively, D is TRBD1 (6 bases). The CDR3 loop spans 14 amino acids. V gave up 7 bases and J gave up 4 bases, with 16 bases separating them. Germline loops: CDR1 LNHDA, CDR2 SQIVND (reference sequence). The CDR3 reads CASINEGGGTEAFF. Written as DNA, the CDR3 is TGTGCCAGTATTAACGAGGGGGGCGGCACTGAAGCTTTCTTT.

This chain uses TRBV11-3 with TRBJ2-1; 8 nucleotides agree with TRBD2. The J segment lost 9 bases and the V segment lost 1 base, leaving 8 bases of the junction unmatched. CDR1 is SGHNT, CDR2 YENEEA, per germline. The CDR3 is 15 residues long. The CDR3 coding sequence is TGTGCCAGCAGCTTAGGAGGGGCGGGAGGCGGTGAGCAGTTCTTC. This gives the protein CASSLGGAGGGEQFF. Full variable domain (outside the CDR3, taken from reference TRBV11-3 and TRBJ2-1): EAGVVQSPRYKIIEKKQPVAFWCNPISGHNTLYWYLQNLGQGPELLIRYENEEAVDDSQLPKDRFSAERLKGVDSTLKIQPAELGDSAVYLCASSLGGAGGGEQFFGPGTRLTVL.

In its sample, this clone was seen a few times. The gene calls are TRBV10-2 and TRBJ1-1; unclear D gene. This CDR3 spans 13 amino acids. Germline assignment: CDR1 WSHSY and CDR2 SAAADI. V dropped 2 bases and J dropped 4 bases, with 8 bases sitting between them. Here the CDR3 DNA reads TGCGCCAGCAGTGAGATTAGGAGCACTGAAGCTTTCTTT. It specifies CASSEIRSTEAFF.

The CDR3 coding sequence is TGTGCCATCAGTGGAAGCAGGGGTCTCCACAATGAGCAGTTCTTC. Protein sequence: CAISGSRGLHNEQFF. V gene TRBV10-3 combines with J gene TRBJ2-1; possible D gene TRBD1, 6 bases. Looked up from germline, CDR1 is ENHRY and CDR2 is SYGVKD. V shed 4 bases and J shed 5 bases, with 15 bases lying between them. The CDR3 spans 15 residues.

The rearrangement joins TRBV19 to TRBJ1-4; a possible D gene is TRBD1 (5 bases). The CDR3 is made up of 13 amino acids. The V and J ends lost 9 bases and 0 bases respectively, with 8 bases between them. Germline V gives CDR1 LNHDA, CDR2 SQIVND (reference sequence). The CDR3 loop reads CASGGTTNEKLFF. CDR3 DNA sequence: TGTGCCAGCGGGGGAACAACTAATGAAAAACTGTTTTTT. The complete variable domain, with remaining parts taken from reference TRBV19 and TRBJ1-4, reads DGGITQSPKYLFRKEGQNVTLSCEQNLNHDAMYWYRQDPGQGLRLIYYSQIVNDFQKGDIAEGYSVSREKKESFPLTVTSAQKNPTAFYLCASGGTTNEKLFFGSGTQLSVL.

The chain is built from TRBV4-3 and TRBJ2-2; D call uncertain. V lost 1 base to trimming and J lost 6 bases, with 6 bases between them. The germline CDR1 and CDR2 sequences are LGHNA and YSLEER. CDR3 length: 13 residues. The CDR3 DNA reads as TGCGCCAGCAGCCAAGGCCTAGCCGGGGAGCTGTTTTTT. Translation gives CASSQGLAGELFF.

V and J are TRBV5-1 and TRBJ1-1; 8 bases are a match to TRBD1. Germline V CDR1 and CDR2: SGHRS, YFSETQ. The CDR3 consists of 14 residues. V trimming: 3 bases; J trimming: 2 bases; junction bases outside the gene matches: 3. CDR3 nucleotides: TGCGCCAGCAGCTCTTCAGGGGGCAACACTGAAGCTTTCTTT. This encodes CASSSSGGNTEAFF. Together with reference TRBV5-1 and TRBJ1-1, the CDR3 gives the full variable domain: KAGVTQTPRYLIKTRGQQVTLSCSPISGHRSVSWYQQTPGQGLQFLFEYFSETQRNKGNFPGRFSGRQFSNSRSEMNVSTLELGDSALYLCASSSSGGNTEAFFGQGTRLTVV.

This chain connects TRBV7-8 to TRBJ1-2; a possible D gene is TRBD1 (6 bases). V was shortened by 3 bases and J by 3 bases, with 11 bases between the two germline ends. The CDR3 consists of 14 residues. Germline CDR1 is SGHVS and CDR2 is FQNEAQ. Written as DNA, the CDR3 is TGTGCCAGCAGCTTTCGGGGGCGAGACTATGGCTACACCTTC. It yields the protein CASSFRGRDYGYTF.